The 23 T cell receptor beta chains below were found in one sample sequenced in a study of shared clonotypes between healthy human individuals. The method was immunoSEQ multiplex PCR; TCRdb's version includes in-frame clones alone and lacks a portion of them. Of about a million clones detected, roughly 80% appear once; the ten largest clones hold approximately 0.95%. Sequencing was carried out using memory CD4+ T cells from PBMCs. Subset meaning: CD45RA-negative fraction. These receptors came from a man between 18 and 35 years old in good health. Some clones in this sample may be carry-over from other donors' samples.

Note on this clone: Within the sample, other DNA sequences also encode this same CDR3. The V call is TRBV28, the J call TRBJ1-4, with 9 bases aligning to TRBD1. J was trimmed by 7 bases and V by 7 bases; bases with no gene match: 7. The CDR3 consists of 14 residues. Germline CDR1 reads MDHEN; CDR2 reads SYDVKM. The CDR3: CASTPGQGGEKLFF. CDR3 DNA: TGTGCCAGCACTCCGGGACAGGGAGGTGAAAAACTGTTTTTT.

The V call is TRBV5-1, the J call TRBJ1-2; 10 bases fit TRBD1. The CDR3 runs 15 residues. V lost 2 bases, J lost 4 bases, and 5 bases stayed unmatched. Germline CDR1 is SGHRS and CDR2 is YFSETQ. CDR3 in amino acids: CASSFWDRGAYGYTF. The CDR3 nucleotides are TGCGCCAGCAGCTTTTGGGACAGGGGCGCCTATGGCTACACCTTC.

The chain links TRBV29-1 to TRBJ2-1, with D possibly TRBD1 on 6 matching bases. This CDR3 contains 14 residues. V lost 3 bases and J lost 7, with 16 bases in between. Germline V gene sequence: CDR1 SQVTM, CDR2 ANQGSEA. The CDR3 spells CSVDAQQGRNEQFF. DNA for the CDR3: TGCAGCGTTGACGCACAACAGGGTCGGAATGAGCAGTTCTTC.

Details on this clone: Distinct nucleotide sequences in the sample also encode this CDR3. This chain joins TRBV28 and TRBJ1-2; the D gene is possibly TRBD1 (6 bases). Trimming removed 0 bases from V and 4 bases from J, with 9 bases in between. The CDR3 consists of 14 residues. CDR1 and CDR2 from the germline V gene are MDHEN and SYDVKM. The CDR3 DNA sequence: TGTGCCAGCAGTTTATGGGGGGCGGGCTATGGCTACACCTTC. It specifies CASSLWGAGYGYTF.

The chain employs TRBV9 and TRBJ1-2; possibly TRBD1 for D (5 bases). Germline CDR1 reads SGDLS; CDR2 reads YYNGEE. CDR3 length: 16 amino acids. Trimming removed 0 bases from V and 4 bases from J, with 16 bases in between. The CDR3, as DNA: TGTGCCAGCAGCGTAGGACGCGGGGCCGGGAGCTATGGCTACACCTTC. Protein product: CASSVGRGAGSYGYTF.

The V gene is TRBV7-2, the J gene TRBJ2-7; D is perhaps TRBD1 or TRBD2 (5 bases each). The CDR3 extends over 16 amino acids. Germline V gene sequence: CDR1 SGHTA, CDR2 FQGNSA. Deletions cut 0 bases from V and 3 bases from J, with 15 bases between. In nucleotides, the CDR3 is TGTGCCAGCAGCTTAGCCCTAGGGGCGGGTGACTACGAGCAGTACTTC. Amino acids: CASSLALGAGDYEQYF.

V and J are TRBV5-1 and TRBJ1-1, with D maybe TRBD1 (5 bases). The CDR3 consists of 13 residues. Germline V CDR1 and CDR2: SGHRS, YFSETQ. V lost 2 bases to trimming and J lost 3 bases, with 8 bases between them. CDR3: CASSFRRDTEAFF. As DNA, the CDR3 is TGCGCCAGCAGCTTTCGCAGGGACACTGAAGCTTTCTTT.

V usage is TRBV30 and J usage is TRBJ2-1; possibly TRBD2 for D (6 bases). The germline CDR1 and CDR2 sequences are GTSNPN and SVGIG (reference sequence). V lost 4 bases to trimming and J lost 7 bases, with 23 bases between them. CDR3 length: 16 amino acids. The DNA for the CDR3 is TGTGCCTGGATTGTACCGAGGGGAGGCCCTAGGAATGAGCAGTTCTTC. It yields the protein CAWIVPRGGPRNEQFF.

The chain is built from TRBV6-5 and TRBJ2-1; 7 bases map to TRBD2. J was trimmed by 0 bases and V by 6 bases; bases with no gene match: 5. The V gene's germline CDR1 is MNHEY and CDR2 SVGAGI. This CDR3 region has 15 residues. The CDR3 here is CASSVGGSSYNEQFF. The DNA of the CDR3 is TGTGCCAGCAGCGTTGGCGGGAGCTCCTACAATGAGCAGTTCTTC.

CDR3 sequence: CASSLNGESPLHF. Written as DNA, the CDR3 is TGTGCCAGCAGTTTAAATGGGGAATCACCCCTCCACTTT. V gene TRBV27 combines with J gene TRBJ1-6; D gene ambiguous. The CDR3 has 13 residues. The germline V and J ends were trimmed by 2 bases and 10 bases, with 9 bases remaining between them. Germline values: CDR1 MNHEY, CDR2 SMNVEV (reference sequence).

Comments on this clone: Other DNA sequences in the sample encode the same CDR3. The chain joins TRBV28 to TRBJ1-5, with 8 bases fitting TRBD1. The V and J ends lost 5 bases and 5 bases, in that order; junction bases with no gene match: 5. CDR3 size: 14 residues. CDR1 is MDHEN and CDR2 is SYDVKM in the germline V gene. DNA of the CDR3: TGTGCCAGCAGTCTAAGGACAGGGTATCAGCCCCAGCATTTT. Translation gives CASSLRTGYQPQHF.

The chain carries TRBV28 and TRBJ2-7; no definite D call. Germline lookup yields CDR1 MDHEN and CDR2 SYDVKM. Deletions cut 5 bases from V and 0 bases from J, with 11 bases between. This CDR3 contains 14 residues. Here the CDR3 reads CASSLDPRSYEQYF. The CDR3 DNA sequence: TGTGCCAGCAGTCTCGATCCCCGCTCCTACGAGCAGTACTTC.

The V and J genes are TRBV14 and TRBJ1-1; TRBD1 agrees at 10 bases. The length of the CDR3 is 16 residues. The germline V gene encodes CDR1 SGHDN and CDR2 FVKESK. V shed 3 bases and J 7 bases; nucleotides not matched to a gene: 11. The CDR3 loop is CASSQRHPGQGYEAFF. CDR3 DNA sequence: TGTGCCAGCAGCCAGAGACACCCGGGACAGGGGTATGAAGCTTTCTTT.

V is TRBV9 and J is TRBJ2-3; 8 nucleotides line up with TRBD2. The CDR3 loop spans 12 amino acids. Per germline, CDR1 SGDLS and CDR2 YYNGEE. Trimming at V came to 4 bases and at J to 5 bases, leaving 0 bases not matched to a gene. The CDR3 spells CASSLAGDTQYF. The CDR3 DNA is TGTGCCAGCAGCCTAGCGGGAGATACGCAGTATTTT.

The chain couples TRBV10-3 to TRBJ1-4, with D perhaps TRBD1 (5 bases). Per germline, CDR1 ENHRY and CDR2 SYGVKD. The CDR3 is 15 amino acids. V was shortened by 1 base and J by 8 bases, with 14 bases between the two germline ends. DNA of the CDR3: TGTGCCATCAGTGAGTTTGGGACCGGCGGGGAAAAACTGTTTTTT. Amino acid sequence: CAISEFGTGGEKLFF.

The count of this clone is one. Written as DNA, the CDR3 is TGTGCCAGCTCACCACTGGGCAGGGGACAGGACGAGCAGTACTTC. Its translation: CASSPLGRGQDEQYF. The genes are TRBV18 and TRBJ2-7; 8 bases match TRBD1. The CDR3 is 15 residues long. CDR1 is KGHSH and CDR2 is LQKENI in the germline V gene. After removal of 1 base from V and 5 bases from J, the junction contained 7 bases not matched to a gene.

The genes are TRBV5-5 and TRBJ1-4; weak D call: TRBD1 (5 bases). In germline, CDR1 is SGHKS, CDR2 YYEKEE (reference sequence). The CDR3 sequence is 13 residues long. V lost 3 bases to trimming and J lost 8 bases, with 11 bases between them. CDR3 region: CASSSDKGEKLFF. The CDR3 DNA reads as TGTGCCAGCAGCTCGGACAAAGGGGAAAAACTGTTTTTT.

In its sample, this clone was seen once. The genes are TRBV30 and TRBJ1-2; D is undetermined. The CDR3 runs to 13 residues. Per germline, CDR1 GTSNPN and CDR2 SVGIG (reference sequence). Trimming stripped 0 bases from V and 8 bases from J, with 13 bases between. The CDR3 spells CAWSVARDSGYTF. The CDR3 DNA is TGTGCCTGGAGTGTCGCTAGGGATTCCGGCTACACCTTC.

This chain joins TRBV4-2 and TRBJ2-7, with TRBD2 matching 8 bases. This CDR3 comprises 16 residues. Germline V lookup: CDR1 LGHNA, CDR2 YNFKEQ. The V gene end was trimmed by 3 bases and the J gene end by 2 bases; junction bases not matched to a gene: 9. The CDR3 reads CASSHLSGTQAYEQYF. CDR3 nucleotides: TGTGCCAGCAGCCATCTTAGCGGGACACAAGCCTACGAGCAGTACTTC.

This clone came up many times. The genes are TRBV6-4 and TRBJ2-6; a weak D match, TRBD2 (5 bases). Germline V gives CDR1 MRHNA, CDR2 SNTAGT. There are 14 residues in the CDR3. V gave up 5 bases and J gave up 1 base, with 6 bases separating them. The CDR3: CASSTSSGANVLTF. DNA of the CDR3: TGTGCCAGCAGTACTAGTTCTGGGGCCAACGTCCTGACTTTC.

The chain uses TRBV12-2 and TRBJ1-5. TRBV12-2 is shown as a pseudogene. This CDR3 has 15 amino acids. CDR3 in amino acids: CASRVWGGSNQPQHF. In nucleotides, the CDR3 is TGTGCAAGTCGCGTTTGGGGGGGCAGCAATCAGCCCCAGCATTTT.

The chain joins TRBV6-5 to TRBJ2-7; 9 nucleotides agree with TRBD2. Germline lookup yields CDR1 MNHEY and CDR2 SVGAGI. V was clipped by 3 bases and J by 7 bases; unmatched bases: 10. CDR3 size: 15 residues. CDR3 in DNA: TGTGCCAGCAGTTATACCGGCGGGAGGGTCGGTGAGCAGTACTTC. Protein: CASSYTGGRVGEQYF.

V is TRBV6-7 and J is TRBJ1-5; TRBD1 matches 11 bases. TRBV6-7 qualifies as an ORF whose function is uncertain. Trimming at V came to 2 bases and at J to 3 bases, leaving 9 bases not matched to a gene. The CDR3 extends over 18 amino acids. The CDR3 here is CASSYGQGAPIFNQPQHF. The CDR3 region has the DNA TGTGCCAGCAGTTACGGACAGGGGGCGCCTATATTCAATCAGCCCCAGCATTTT.